This T cell receptor beta chain is drawn from a study of blood T cell repertoires in COVID-19. Repertoires were generated with immunoSEQ multiplex PCR, while TCRdb's copy carries only in-frame clones and drops some. Of about 120,000 clones detected, around nine tenths appear once; the ten largest clones hold 2% to 2.5%. From germline, CDR1 is SGHRS and CDR2 YFSETQ. This CDR3 region has 16 residues. The V end was cut by 0 bases, the J end by 7 bases, with 16 bases between. The receptor comes from a woman aged 50 to 60 with acute or convalescent COVID-19. The sequenced sample consisted of peripheral blood. The chain has TRBV5-1 and TRBJ1-4; D remains ambiguous. The CDR3: CASSLGTAGSREKLFF. DNA for the CDR3: TGCGCCAGCAGCTTGGGGACTGCGGGCTCTCGTGAAAAACTGTTTTTT.